This T cell receptor (beta chain) was sequenced for a study of shared clonotypes between healthy human individuals. About the research overall: CD4 naive cells filled three plates per donor, CD4 memory three, CD8 naive two and CD8 memory one.

Overall study results and limits: The sharing of approximately 5.1% of naive CD4 clonotypes was seen across a few donors.

As for this clone: The antigen is undetermined.

Splitting of each subset's genomic DNA was done evenly across several immunoSEQ plates. The repertoire was sequenced with immunoSEQ multiplex PCR; TCRdb's copy has only in-frame clones and lacks some. The sample holds some 2 million clones; 85% to 95% are singletons and the top ten take 0.95% to 1.5%. As defined, naive CD8 cells were CD45RO-negative and positively selected for CCR7, with terminally differentiated effector memory CD45RA+ cells excluded. The CDR3 length is 14 residues. Germline-derived CDR1 and CDR2 are SEHNR and FQNEAQ (reference sequence). The trim removed 4 bases at V and 6 bases at J, leaving 2 bases unmatched.

The clonotype originates from a man in his late teens or twenties in good health. The sequenced material came from naive CD8+ T cells sorted from blood. The chain combines TRBV7-9 with TRBJ1-6, with 8 bases aligning to TRBD1. In DNA, the CDR3 is TGTGCCAGCAGCTCGGGACAGGCTAATTCACCCCTCCACTTT. This codes for CASSSGQANSPLHF.